These 27 T cell receptor beta chains share one sample of origin, sequenced in a study of blood T cell repertoires in COVID-19. Generated by immunoSEQ multiplex PCR, the TCRdb table keeps only in-frame clones and is missing some. In the table there are roughly 480,000 clones, 89% of which are singletons. The sequencing input was peripheral blood. These receptors all come from a man between 18 and 35 years old with COVID-19, enrolled during active disease.

The chain employs TRBV5-1 and TRBJ1-1; D might be TRBD1 (5 bases). In germline, CDR1 is SGHRS, CDR2 YFSETQ. The ends were cut back, 4 bases at V and 5 bases at J, with 6 bases in the middle. There are 11 residues in the CDR3. The CDR3 sequence: CASSRGTEAFF. The CDR3 bases are TGCGCCAGCAGCCGGGGGACTGAAGCTTTCTTT.

This clone appeared a single time. The chain joins TRBV7-9 to TRBJ2-2; 11 bases map to TRBD1. CDR3 size: 15 residues. After removal of 8 bases from V and 4 bases from J, the junction contained 6 bases not matched to a gene. The germline V gene has CDR1 SEHNR and CDR2 FQNEAQ (reference sequence). CDR3 sequence reads: CASLRTGGGTGELFF. CDR3 DNA sequence: TGTGCCAGCCTAAGGACAGGGGGCGGCACCGGGGAGCTGTTTTTT.

The CDR3 nucleotides read TGCAGCGTTGAAGAGGGTGGTAGCGGTCGCTCCTACAATGAGCAGTTCTTC. It specifies CSVEEGGSGRSYNEQFF. The chain combines TRBV29-1 with TRBJ2-1; maybe TRBD2 (6 bases). The length of the CDR3 is 17 residues. Germline CDR1 reads SQVTM; CDR2 reads ANQGSEA. Deletions cut 0 bases from V and 0 bases from J, with 15 bases between.

This clone was counted ten times or more. The chain uses TRBV7-6 and TRBJ2-1, with TRBD1 matching over 7 bases. Germline V gene lookup returns CDR1 SGHVS and CDR2 FNYEAQ. Trimming cost V 5 bases and J 4 bases; bases outside gene matches: 8. There are 15 residues in the CDR3. This CDR3 is CASSVTPGQYNEQFF. The CDR3 nucleotides read TGTGCCAGCAGCGTAACCCCGGGACAGTACAATGAGCAGTTCTTC.

The chain joins TRBV9 to TRBJ2-1; 9 nucleotides line up with TRBD2. CDR3 length: 15 residues. Germline CDR1 reads SGDLS; CDR2 reads YYNGEE. The ends lost 3 bases at V and 8 bases at J; junction bases unmatched: 9. CDR3 protein: CASSASRGRAHEQFF. For the CDR3, the DNA is TGTGCCAGCAGCGCCAGCCGCGGGAGGGCTCATGAGCAGTTCTTC.

This sequence joins TRBV7-6 and TRBJ1-4, with D perhaps matching TRBD1 (6 bases). CDR3 length: 15 amino acids. CDR1 is SGHVS, CDR2 FNYEAQ, per germline. Trimming removed 1 base at V and 8 bases at J, with 14 bases between. The CDR3 reads CASSLGGRGLEKLFF. In DNA form, the CDR3 reads TGTGCCAGCAGCTTAGGCGGCAGGGGATTAGAAAAACTGTTTTTT.

In DNA form, the CDR3 reads TGTGCCAGCAGTTTAGGCGGGGTATACAATGAGCAGTTCTTC. It codes for CASSLGGVYNEQFF. The chain links TRBV27 to TRBJ2-1; weak D call: TRBD2 (6 bases). The CDR3 length is 14 residues. Germline values: CDR1 MNHEY, CDR2 SMNVEV (reference sequence). Trimming removed 2 bases at V and 4 bases at J, with 9 bases between.

The chain uses TRBV2 and TRBJ2-3; 9 bases are shared with TRBD1. This CDR3 spans 18 amino acids. Germline V gene data show CDR1 as SNHLY and CDR2 as FYNNEI. Trimming took 0 bases from V and 7 from J; bases not matched to a gene: 14. The DNA of the CDR3 is TGTGCCAGCAGTGAAGCAGGCCTCGGGACAGGGCTCAGGAATACGCAGTATTTT. Its translation: CASSEAGLGTGLRNTQYF.

V gene TRBV19 combines with J gene TRBJ2-7; 8 positions match TRBD1. The trim removed 4 bases at V and 6 bases at J, leaving 5 bases unmatched. Germline CDR1 reads LNHDA; CDR2 reads SQIVND (reference sequence). The CDR3 spans 13 residues. CDR3 DNA: TGTGCCAGTAGTACCGGACAGGGCGCCGAGCAGTACTTC. This sequence encodes CASSTGQGAEQYF.

The chain employs TRBV5-4 and TRBJ2-7; 8 nucleotides match TRBD1. Germline CDR1 and CDR2: SGHNT and YYREEE (reference sequence). V was clipped by 4 bases and J by 4 bases; unmatched bases: 4. The CDR3 has 13 residues. CDR3 sequence reads: CASSPGGVYEQYF. The CDR3 DNA follows: TGTGCCAGCAGCCCAGGGGGCGTGTACGAGCAGTACTTC.

Notes on this clone: Distinct nucleotide sequences in the sample also encode this CDR3. The chain combines TRBV6-5 with TRBJ2-7, with 7 bases identical to TRBD1. The V segment lost 4 bases and the J segment 0 bases; nucleotides outside the gene matches: 3. The germline CDR1 and CDR2 sequences are MNHEY and SVGAGI. The CDR3 extends over 14 amino acids. CDR3 region: CASSLGQNSYEQYF. Written as DNA, the CDR3 is TGTGCCAGCAGTTTGGGACAGAACTCCTACGAGCAGTACTTC.

The chain employs TRBV14 and TRBJ2-5; 9 bases agree with TRBD1. The CDR3 has 16 residues. The V gene's germline CDR1 is SGHDN and CDR2 FVKESK. Losses at the gene ends were 1 base for V and 5 bases for J; bases not matched to a gene: 8. The CDR3 DNA sequence: TGTGCCAGCAGCCAAGTCTACGACAGGGGGGATGAGACCCAGTACTTC. It codes for CASSQVYDRGDETQYF.

V is TRBV11-2 and J is TRBJ2-5; the match to TRBD2 covers 10 bases. This CDR3 contains 16 residues. Germline V CDR1 and CDR2: SGHAT, FQNNGV. V lost 6 bases to trimming and J lost 4 bases; unmatched junction nucleotides: 11. The DNA for the CDR3 is TGTGCCAGCAGACCAACTAGCGGGGCTCTTCGAGAGACCCAGTACTTC. Amino acid sequence: CASRPTSGALRETQYF.

V is TRBV2 and J is TRBJ2-2, with 8 nucleotides matching TRBD1. J gave up 0 bases and V 6 bases, and 3 bases lay outside the gene matches. The germline CDR1 and CDR2 sequences are SNHLY and FYNNEI. The CDR3 contains 15 residues. CDR3: CASRPQGANTGELFF. CDR3 DNA: TGTGCCAGCAGACCACAGGGGGCGAACACCGGGGAGCTGTTTTTT.

The chain employs TRBV29-1 and TRBJ2-3, with TRBD1 as a possible D gene (5 bases). Germline V lookup: CDR1 SQVTM, CDR2 ANQGSEA. The CDR3 is 16 amino acids. Trimming removed 0 bases at V and 0 bases at J, with 13 bases between. The CDR3 region is CSVEDRQITSTDTQYF. CDR3 in DNA: TGCAGCGTTGAAGACCGACAGATAACTAGCACAGATACGCAGTATTTT.

The V call is TRBV11-3, the J call TRBJ2-3; a weak D match, TRBD1 (6 bases). The CDR3 is 15 residues long. V lost 1 base and J 2 bases, leaving 10 bases between the germline ends. Per the germline V gene, CDR1 is SGHNT and CDR2 is YENEEA. The chain's CDR3 is CASSLGGQNTDTQYF. CDR3 sequence (DNA): TGTGCCAGCAGCTTAGGCGGACAGAACACAGATACGCAGTATTTT.

The chain links TRBV5-6 to TRBJ2-3; TRBD2 might be the D (6 bases). This CDR3 has 16 amino acids. Trimming shortened V by 5 bases and J by 2 bases, and 18 bases separated the two germline ends. The germline gives CDR1 SGHDT, CDR2 YYEEEE. The CDR3 protein is CASRTPGGGYTDTQYF. The CDR3 bases are TGTGCCAGCAGGACCCCTGGCGGAGGGTACACAGATACGCAGTATTTT.

The chain combines TRBV5-8 with TRBJ2-4, with 9 bases aligning to TRBD1. V shed 2 bases, J shed 2 bases, and the junction held 8 bases outside the gene matches. The CDR3 length is 17 residues. CDR1 is SGHTS, CDR2 YDEGEE, per germline. Written as DNA, the CDR3 is TGTGCCAGCAGCTTCGATGGGACAGGGAATACCAAAAACATTCAGTACTTC. It specifies CASSFDGTGNTKNIQYF.

The chain has TRBV7-3 and TRBJ2-1; 9 bases line up with TRBD2. V was clipped by 3 bases and J by 8 bases; unmatched bases: 8. The CDR3 covers 15 residues. CDR1 and CDR2 from the germline V gene are SGHTA and FQGTGA. CDR3 sequence (DNA): TGTGCCAGCAGCTTTGTTCTAGCGGGATTCGATGAGCAGTTCTTC. This codes for CASSFVLAGFDEQFF.

The chain uses TRBV9 and TRBJ2-7; 9 positions match TRBD2. V trimming: 0 bases; J trimming: 4 bases; junction bases outside the gene matches: 5. The germline V gene encodes CDR1 SGDLS and CDR2 YYNGEE. The CDR3 runs 15 residues. The CDR3 coding sequence is TGTGCCAGCAGCGTAGCTCCGGCGGGAGGGTACGAGCAGTACTTC. The encoded protein is CASSVAPAGGYEQYF.

The CDR3 coding sequence is TGCGCCAGCAGCCTGGGATGGAGGGGTGAGCAGTTCTTC. Translating it yields CASSLGWRGEQFF. This chain links TRBV5-1 with TRBJ2-1; TRBD2 is a possible D gene (6 bases). V was pared by 4 bases and J by 9 bases, with 14 bases between. The CDR3 consists of 13 residues. The germline V gene has CDR1 SGHRS and CDR2 YFSETQ.

The chain has TRBV5-1 and TRBJ1-1; no definite D call. V was cut by 0 bases and J by 0 bases, with 12 bases left in between. The CDR3 has 16 residues. The germline CDR1 and CDR2 sequences are SGHRS and YFSETQ. The CDR3 coding sequence is TGCGCCAGCAGCTTGGGCGAGAGAGAGATGAACACTGAAGCTTTCTTT. Amino acid sequence: CASSLGEREMNTEAFF.

This rearrangement joins TRBV12-3 or TRBV12-4 to TRBJ1-2; D ambiguous. The CDR3 contains 12 residues. The V gene lost 1 base and the J gene lost 8 bases, with 8 bases spanning the gap. The CDR3 loop is CASSLVEGGYTF. The CDR3 nucleotides are TGTGCCAGCAGTTTAGTCGAGGGCGGCTACACCTTC.

J is TRBJ2-1 and V is TRBV5-6; a possible D gene is TRBD2 (5 bases). Trimming stripped 2 bases from V and 1 base from J, with 13 bases between. This CDR3 comprises 16 residues. The germline V gene has CDR1 SGHDT and CDR2 YYEEEE. As DNA, the CDR3 is TGTGCCAGCAGCTTCGATGTCGGGGAGTCCTACAATGAGCAGTTCTTC. This codes for CASSFDVGESYNEQFF.

The chain recombines TRBV30 with TRBJ1-3; TRBD1 agrees at 8 bases. The germline V gene has CDR1 GTSNPN and CDR2 SVGIG (reference sequence). The CDR3 covers 14 residues. After removal of 5 bases from V and 8 bases from J, the junction contained 11 bases not matched to a gene. CDR3 nucleotides: TGTGCCTGGCAAGAACAGGGGGTCCGGGACACCATATATTTT. This encodes CAWQEQGVRDTIYF.

The V call is TRBV5-6, the J call TRBJ1-1; the D is unclear. Germline V gene data show CDR1 as SGHDT and CDR2 as YYEEEE. The V end was cut by 4 bases, the J end by 0 bases, with 19 bases between. The CDR3 consists of 17 residues. The CDR3 region has the DNA TGTGCCAGCAGCAGACATCCGTTACAGCCTCTGAACACTGAAGCTTTCTTT. Protein product: CASSRHPLQPLNTEAFF.

The count of this clone is one. The V call is TRBV27, the J call TRBJ2-7; 11 nucleotides agree with TRBD2. Germline lookup yields CDR1 MNHEY and CDR2 SMNVEV (reference sequence). V was clipped by 2 bases and J by 4 bases; unmatched bases: 7. This CDR3 has 16 residues. CDR3 in DNA: TGTGCCAGCAGTTTACTCCTAGCGGGAGGAATATACGAGCAGTACTTC. It encodes CASSLLLAGGIYEQYF.